A single sample is the source of the 10 T cell receptor beta chains below, sequenced in a study of beta chain features in type 1 diabetes. Study-level findings and limits: All four CD4+ subsets of Type 1 diabetes patients contained TCRB CDR3s that were moderately but significantly shorter.

These receptors have no known antigen. Reverse transcription of all isolated RNA meant that expressed TCRB transcripts were sequenced. Profiling relied on immunoSEQ multiplex PCR, and the TCRdb table lists in-frame clones only, not all of them. The sample lists some 640,000 clones, over 12% occurring once. The source material was naive CD4+ T cells from blood. The receptors were sampled from a man younger than 35 with type 1 diabetes.

This clone came up a few times. The V gene is TRBV7-2, the J gene TRBJ2-7; D is possibly TRBD1 (5 bases). The CDR3 totals 13 residues. Trimming took 1 base from V and 3 from J, leaving 7 bases between them. Germline values: CDR1 SGHTA, CDR2 FQGNSA. In DNA form, the CDR3 reads TGTGCCAGCAGCTTAGTAGACAGCTACGAGCAGTACTTC. Residues: CASSLVDSYEQYF. The full variable domain, its missing parts supplied by reference TRBV7-2 and TRBJ2-7, is GAGVSQSPSNKVTEKGKDVELRCDPISGHTALYWYRQSLGQGLEFLIYFQGNSAPDKSGLPSDRFSAERTGGSVSTLTIQRTQQEDSAVYLCASSLVDSYEQYFGPGTRLTVT.

This clone showed up just a few times. The chain employs TRBV28 and TRBJ1-3; D call uncertain. V dropped 10 bases and J dropped 4 bases, with 14 bases sitting between them. Germline loops: CDR1 MDHEN, CDR2 SYDVKM. The CDR3 length is 13 residues. The CDR3 loop reads CATEYLQGNTIYF. CDR3 DNA: TGTGCCACCGAATATTTACAGGGAAACACCATATATTTT.

CDR3 sequence: CASSETHTTDTQYF. DNA for the CDR3: TGTGCCAGCAGCGAGACACACACCACAGATACGCAGTATTTT. The J gene is TRBJ2-3, the V gene TRBV7-2; D is unresolved. The CDR3 contains 14 residues. CDR1 and CDR2 (germline): SGHTA, FQGNSA. The V end lost 5 bases, the J end lost 2 bases, and 11 bases lay between the germline ends. Full variable domain (rest looked up from reference TRBV7-2 and TRBJ2-3): GAGVSQSPSNKVTEKGKDVELRCDPISGHTALYWYRQSLGQGLEFLIYFQGNSAPDKSGLPSDRFSAERTGGSVSTLTIQRTQQEDSAVYLCASSETHTTDTQYFGPGTRLTVL.

This chain links TRBV7-9 with TRBJ1-5; D uncertain. The length of the CDR3 is 15 residues. V shed 1 base and J shed 1 base, with 8 bases lying between them. Per the germline V gene, CDR1 is SEHNR and CDR2 is FQNEAQ (reference sequence). Here the CDR3 reads CASSLEGRSNQPQHF. The DNA of the CDR3 is TGTGCCAGCAGCTTAGAGGGTAGGAGCAATCAGCCCCAGCATTTT. Supplemented by reference TRBV7-9 and TRBJ1-5, the full variable domain reads DTGVSQNPRHKITKRGQNVTFRCDPISEHNRLYWYRQTLGQGPEFLTYFQNEAQLEKSRLLSDRFSAERPKGSFSTLEIQRTEQGDSAMYLCASSLEGRSNQPQHFGDGTRLSIL.

This clone was observed a few times. The J gene is TRBJ2-3, the V gene TRBV14; D not certain. Trimming removed 7 bases from V and 2 bases from J, with 10 bases in between. Germline CDR1 is SGHDN and CDR2 is FVKESK. CDR3 length: 13 residues. The CDR3 nucleotides read TGTGCCAGCACCCTCCAGCTCACAGATACGCAGTATTTT. Translated, it gives CASTLQLTDTQYF.

The chain combines TRBV5-4 with TRBJ1-2; no firm D call. V was clipped by 1 base and J by 4 bases, with 11 bases between them. There are 14 residues in the CDR3. CDR1 and CDR2 from the germline V gene are SGHNT and YYREEE (reference sequence). CDR3 protein: CASSLLGSFYGYTF. For the CDR3, the DNA is TGTGCCAGCAGCTTGCTTGGCAGCTTCTATGGCTACACCTTC.

This clone was counted a few times. The CDR3 region is CAWSYGSQETQYF. CDR3 nucleotide sequence: TGTGCCTGGAGTTACGGGAGCCAAGAGACCCAGTACTTC. This rearrangement joins TRBV30 to TRBJ2-5, with D perhaps TRBD2 (6 bases). This CDR3 spans 13 amino acids. Germline loops: CDR1 GTSNPN, CDR2 SVGIG (reference sequence). Trimming removed 2 bases at V and 1 base at J, with 8 bases between.

The rearrangement links TRBV7-2 to TRBJ1-1; no reliable D call. The V gene lost 2 bases and the J gene lost 1 base, with 5 bases spanning the gap. The CDR3 totals 13 residues. Looked up from germline, CDR1 is SGHTA and CDR2 is FQGNSA. CDR3 DNA: TGTGCCAGCAGCTTATTACCGAACACTGAAGCTTTCTTT. Its translation: CASSLLPNTEAFF.

The chain recombines TRBV7-2 with TRBJ2-7; D possibly corresponds to TRBD2 (5 bases). The CDR3 is 13 amino acids. Germline CDR1 SGHTA, CDR2 FQGNSA. Trimming removed 11 bases at V and 2 bases at J, with 16 bases between. CDR3 coding DNA: TGTGCCTCAACATGGAGGTTGCCCTACGAGCAGTACTTC. Protein product: CASTWRLPYEQYF.

In this sample, this clone turned up a few times. The genes are TRBV7-3 and TRBJ2-2, with a tentative D call TRBD1 (6 bases). The CDR3 consists of 14 residues. Trimming stripped 5 bases from V and 9 bases from J, with 16 bases between. Germline CDR1 and CDR2: SGHTA and FQGTGA. Written as DNA, the CDR3 is TGTGCCAGCAGCATACAGGGATCCGAGAGGGAGCTGTTTTTT. Translated, it gives CASSIQGSERELFF.